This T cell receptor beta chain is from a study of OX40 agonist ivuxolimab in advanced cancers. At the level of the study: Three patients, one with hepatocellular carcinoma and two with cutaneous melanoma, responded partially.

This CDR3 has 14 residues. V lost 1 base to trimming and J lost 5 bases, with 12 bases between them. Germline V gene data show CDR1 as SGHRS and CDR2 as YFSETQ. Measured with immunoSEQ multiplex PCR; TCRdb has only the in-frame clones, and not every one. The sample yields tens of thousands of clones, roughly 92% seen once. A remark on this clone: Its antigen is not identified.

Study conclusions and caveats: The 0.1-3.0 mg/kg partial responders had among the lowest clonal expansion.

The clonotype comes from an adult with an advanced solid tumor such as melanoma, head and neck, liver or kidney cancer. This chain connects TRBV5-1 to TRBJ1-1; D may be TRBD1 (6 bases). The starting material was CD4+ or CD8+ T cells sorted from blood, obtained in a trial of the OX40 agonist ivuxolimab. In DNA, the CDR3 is TGCGCCAGCAGCTTGCAGGGGCCGGAGACTGAAGCTTTCTTT. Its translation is CASSLQGPETEAFF.